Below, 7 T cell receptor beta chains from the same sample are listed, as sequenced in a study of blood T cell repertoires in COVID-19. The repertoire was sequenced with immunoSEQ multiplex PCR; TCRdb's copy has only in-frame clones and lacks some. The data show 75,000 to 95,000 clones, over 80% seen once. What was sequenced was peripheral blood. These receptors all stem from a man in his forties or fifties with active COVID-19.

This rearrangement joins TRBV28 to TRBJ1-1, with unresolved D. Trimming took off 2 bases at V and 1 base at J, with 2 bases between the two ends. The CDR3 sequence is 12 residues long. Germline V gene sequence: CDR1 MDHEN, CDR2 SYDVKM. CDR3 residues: CASSLQNTEAFF. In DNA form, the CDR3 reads TGTGCCAGCAGTTTACAGAACACTGAAGCTTTCTTT.

CDR3 amino acids: CASSLIGDTGELFF. The CDR3, as DNA: TGTGCCAGCAGCTTAATCGGGGATACCGGGGAGCTGTTTTTT. V usage is TRBV7-3 and J usage is TRBJ2-2; possible D gene TRBD2, 5 bases. The germline CDR1 and CDR2 sequences are SGHTA and FQGTGA. V was shortened by 1 base and J by 5 bases, with 8 bases between the two germline ends. The CDR3 totals 14 residues.

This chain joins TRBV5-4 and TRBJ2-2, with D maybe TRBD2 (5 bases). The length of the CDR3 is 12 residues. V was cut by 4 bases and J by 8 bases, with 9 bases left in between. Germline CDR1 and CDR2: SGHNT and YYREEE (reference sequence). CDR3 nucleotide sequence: TGTGCCAGCAGCCCGAGGGTGGGGGAGCTGTTTTTT. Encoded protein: CASSPRVGELFF.

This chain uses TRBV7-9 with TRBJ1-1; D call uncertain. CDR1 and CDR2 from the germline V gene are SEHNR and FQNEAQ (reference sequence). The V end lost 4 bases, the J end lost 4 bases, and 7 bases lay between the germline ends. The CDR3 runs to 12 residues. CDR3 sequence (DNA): TGTGCCAGCAGCTCCTCGAGCACTGAAGCTTTCTTT. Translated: CASSSSSTEAFF.

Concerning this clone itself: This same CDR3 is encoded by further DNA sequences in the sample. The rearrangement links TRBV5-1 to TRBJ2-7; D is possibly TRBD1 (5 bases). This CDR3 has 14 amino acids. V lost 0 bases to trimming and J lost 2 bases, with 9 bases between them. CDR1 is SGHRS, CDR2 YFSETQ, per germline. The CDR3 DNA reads TGCGCCAGCAGCTTGGGACAGCCCCCCTACGAGCAGTACTTC. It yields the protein CASSLGQPPYEQYF.

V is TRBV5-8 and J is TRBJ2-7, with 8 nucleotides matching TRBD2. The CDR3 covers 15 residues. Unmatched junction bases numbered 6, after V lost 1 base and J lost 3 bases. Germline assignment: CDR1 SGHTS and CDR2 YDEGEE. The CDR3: CASSLSGGIGYEQYF. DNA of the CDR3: TGTGCCAGCAGCTTGTCGGGAGGGATTGGCTACGAGCAGTACTTC.

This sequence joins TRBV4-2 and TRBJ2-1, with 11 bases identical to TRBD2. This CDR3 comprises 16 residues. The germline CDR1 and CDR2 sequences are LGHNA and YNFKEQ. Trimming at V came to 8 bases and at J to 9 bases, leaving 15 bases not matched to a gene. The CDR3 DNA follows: TGTGCCAGCTCCCTAACTAGCGGGAGCTTTGAGAGTGAGCAGTTCTTC. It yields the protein CASSLTSGSFESEQFF.